Below are 16 T cell receptor beta chains sequenced from a single sample in a study of blood T cell repertoires in COVID-19. Clones were read by immunoSEQ multiplex PCR, and TCRdb kept only the in-frame ones, dropping some. The sample yields roughly 100,000 clones, around 80% seen once. Sequenced: peripheral blood. The receptors come from a human donor in a cohort sampled during active COVID-19.

The rearrangement joins TRBV18 to TRBJ1-4; no clear D gene. The V end was cut by 3 bases, the J end by 7 bases, with 18 bases between. From germline, CDR1 is KGHSH and CDR2 LQKENI. The CDR3 contains 16 residues. The CDR3 DNA reads as TGTGCCAGCTCACCCGCGGGAACAAATCCACGTGAAAAACTGTTTTTT. Protein: CASSPAGTNPREKLFF.

This chain joins TRBV5-1 and TRBJ1-4; D might be TRBD1 (6 bases). V shed 0 bases and J shed 8 bases, with 17 bases lying between them. CDR3 length equals 16 residues. CDR1 and CDR2 (germline): SGHRS, YFSETQ. The CDR3 region is CASSLGQVLGNEKLFF. The DNA of the CDR3 is TGCGCCAGCAGCTTGGGACAGGTGCTTGGTAACGAAAAACTGTTTTTT. Looking up the rest from reference TRBV5-1 and TRBJ1-4 gives the full variable domain: KAGVTQTPRYLIKTRGQQVTLSCSPISGHRSVSWYQQTPGQGLQFLFEYFSETQRNKGNFPGRFSGRQFSNSRSEMNVSTLELGDSALYLCASSLGQVLGNEKLFFGSGTQLSVL.

V gene TRBV2 combines with J gene TRBJ2-6; D possibly corresponds to TRBD2 (5 bases). V was trimmed by 5 bases and J by 2 bases, leaving 10 bases between them. Per the germline V gene, CDR1 is SNHLY and CDR2 is FYNNEI. The CDR3 runs to 15 residues. The CDR3 loop reads CASSREGTGANVLTF. The CDR3 DNA reads TGTGCCAGCAGTAGAGAGGGAACTGGGGCCAACGTCCTGACTTTC.

Details on this clone: A junction boundary mismatches the germline segment, possibly from a read error. The chain is built from TRBV28 and TRBJ2-7, with a tentative D call TRBD2 (8 bases). Looked up from germline, CDR1 is MDHEN and CDR2 is SYDVKM. The CDR3 is made up of 15 amino acids. CDR3 coding DNA: TGTGCAAGCAGCCGCCAGGGGGGCGGGAGGTACGAGCAGTACTTC. Amino acids: CASSRQGGGRYEQYF.

The gene calls are TRBV6-5 and TRBJ1-2; D uncertain. This CDR3 comprises 14 residues. Germline-derived CDR1 and CDR2 are MNHEY and SVGAGI. Trimming removed 7 bases at V and 8 bases at J, with 20 bases between. The CDR3 spells CASTREVSSGGYTF. In DNA, the CDR3 is TGTGCCAGCACCCGCGAGGTCTCTTCGGGAGGCTACACCTTC.

This clone was picked up a small number of times. The CDR3 DNA reads as TGTGCCAGCAGCGCTATATGGGGCACTAGCGGGAGGTCCTACAATGAGCAGTTCTTC. Amino acid sequence: CASSAIWGTSGRSYNEQFF. The chain carries TRBV7-9 and TRBJ2-1, with 12 bases aligning to TRBD2. CDR1 and CDR2 (germline): SEHNR, FQNEAQ (reference sequence). V lost 5 bases, J lost 1 base, and 12 bases stayed unmatched. The CDR3 has 19 residues.

CDR3 bases: TGTGCCACCAGTGAGCCCAGGGGACGGAAAGAGACCCAGTACTTC. Translating it yields CATSEPRGRKETQYF. This rearrangement joins TRBV24-1 to TRBJ2-5; the D gene is possibly TRBD1 (6 bases). The V end lost 4 bases, the J end lost 3 bases, and 14 bases lay between the germline ends. The CDR3 runs to 15 residues. CDR1 and CDR2 (germline): KGHDR, SFDVKD.

The genes are TRBV10-3 and TRBJ1-5, with 8 bases matching TRBD1. The junction had 7 bases not matched to a gene; V was cut back by 4 bases and J by 5 bases. Per germline, CDR1 ENHRY and CDR2 SYGVKD. CDR3 length equals 15 residues. CDR3: CAISVGQGEHQPQHF. The CDR3 coding sequence is TGTGCCATCAGTGTTGGACAGGGTGAGCATCAGCCCCAGCATTTT.

This clone was counted only a few times. This chain links TRBV19 with TRBJ1-2, with no clear D. CDR1 LNHDA and CDR2 SQIVND come from the germline V gene (reference sequence). Trimming left V 1 base short and J 2 bases short, with 8 bases between. This CDR3 has 14 amino acids. The CDR3 is CASSIGRSNYGYTF. The DNA of the CDR3 is TGTGCCAGTAGTATAGGTAGAAGCAACTATGGCTACACCTTC.

The chain couples TRBV19 to TRBJ1-1; D not certain. The CDR3 spans 14 residues. From germline, CDR1 is LNHDA and CDR2 SQIVND (reference sequence). The V and J ends lost 3 bases and 3 bases respectively, with 11 bases between them. The CDR3 loop reads CASSIWQIYTEAFF. DNA of the CDR3: TGTGCCAGTAGTATTTGGCAGATTTACACTGAAGCTTTCTTT.

The chain employs TRBV15 and TRBJ2-7; D is unclear. Between the trimmed V and J ends, which lost 2 bases and 2 bases, there was a span of 16 bases. Germline assignment: CDR1 LNHNV and CDR2 YYDKDF (reference sequence). CDR3 length: 16 residues. CDR3 bases: TGTGCCACCAGCAGACCGCAGGCTCGCCTACCCTACGAGCAGTACTTC. Translated, it gives CATSRPQARLPYEQYF.

V gene TRBV21-1 combines with J gene TRBJ1-2. TRBV21-1 is labeled a pseudogene. The CDR3 has 9 residues. The CDR3 nucleotides read TGTGCCAGCCGGGGGGGCTACACCTTC. As protein: CASRGGYTF.

This clone has a single count. This chain links TRBV6-2 or TRBV6-3 with TRBJ2-5, with D possibly TRBD1 on 6 matching bases. The CDR3 length is 15 residues. V dropped 2 bases and J dropped 4 bases, with 14 bases sitting between them. Germline V gene data show CDR1 as MNHEY and CDR2 as SVGEGT. CDR3 coding DNA: TGTGCCAGCAGTTACCCACAGGGTTGGGGAGAGACCCAGTACTTC. Amino acids: CASSYPQGWGETQYF.

The CDR3 loop is CASTLGRGGETQYF. DNA for the CDR3: TGTGCCAGCACCCTTGGGAGGGGGGGGGAGACCCAGTACTTC. This chain uses TRBV6-5 with TRBJ2-5, with D perhaps matching TRBD2 (7 bases). The CDR3 consists of 14 residues. V was trimmed by 7 bases and J by 5 bases, leaving 17 bases between them. Germline V gene sequence: CDR1 MNHEY, CDR2 SVGAGI.

This clone occurred a few times. The chain recombines TRBV5-4 with TRBJ2-7, with 9 positions matching TRBD1. CDR1 SGHNT and CDR2 YYREEE come from the germline V gene (reference sequence). CDR3 size: 15 residues. The V gene end was trimmed by 0 bases and the J gene end by 3 bases; junction bases not matched to a gene: 4. In DNA, the CDR3 is TGTGCCAGCAGCTTGGGGGACAGGGCCTACTACGAGCAGTACTTC. Its translation is CASSLGDRAYYEQYF. The variable domain in full, completed from reference TRBV5-4 and TRBJ2-7, reads ETGVTQSPTHLIKTRGQQVTLRCSSQSGHNTVSWYQQALGQGPQFIFQYYREEENGRGNFPPRFSGLQFPNYSSELNVNALELDDSALYLCASSLGDRAYYEQYFGPGTRLTVT.

The CDR3, as DNA: TGTGCCAGCAGCCCGACAGGGGGCTATAATTCACCCCTCCACTTT. Amino acid sequence: CASSPTGGYNSPLHF. This chain uses TRBV11-2 with TRBJ1-6, with TRBD1 identical over 9 bases. Germline CDR1 is SGHAT and CDR2 is FQNNGV. The length of the CDR3 is 15 residues. The junction had 2 bases not matched to a gene; V was cut back by 5 bases and J by 3 bases.